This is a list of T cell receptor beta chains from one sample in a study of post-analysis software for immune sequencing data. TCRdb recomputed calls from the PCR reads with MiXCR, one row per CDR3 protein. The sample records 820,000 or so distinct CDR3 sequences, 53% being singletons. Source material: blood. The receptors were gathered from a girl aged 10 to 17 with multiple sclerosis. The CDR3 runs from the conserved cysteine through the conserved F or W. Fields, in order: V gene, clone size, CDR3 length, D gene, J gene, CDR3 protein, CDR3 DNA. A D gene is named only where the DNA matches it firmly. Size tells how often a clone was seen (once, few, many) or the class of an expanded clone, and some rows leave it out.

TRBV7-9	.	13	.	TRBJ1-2	CASSLMVDYGYTF	TGTGCCAGCAGCTTGATGGTAGACTATGGCTACACCTTC
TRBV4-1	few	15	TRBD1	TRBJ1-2	CASSHPGQEPKGYTF	TGCGCCAGCAGCCACCCGGGACAGGAGCCAAAGGGCTACACCTTC
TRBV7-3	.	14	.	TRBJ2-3	CASSQGLYTDMQYF	TGTGCCAGCAGCCAAGGACTATACACAGATATGCAGTATTTT
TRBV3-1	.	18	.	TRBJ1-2	CASSRPWGAPNTNYGYTF	TGTGCCAGCAGCCGCCCCTGGGGGGCTCCGAATACTAACTATGGCTACACCTTC
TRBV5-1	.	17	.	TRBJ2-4	CASSLESGQLAKNIQYF	TGCGCCAGCAGCTTGGAATCCGGACAGCTAGCCAAAAACATTCAGTACTTC
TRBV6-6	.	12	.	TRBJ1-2	CASTPRGYGYTF	TGTGCCAGCACCCCACGTGGCTATGGCTACACCTTC
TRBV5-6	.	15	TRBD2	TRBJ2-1	CASSFRSGRHREQFF	TGTGCCAGCAGCTTTCGGAGCGGGAGGCATCGTGAGCAGTTCTTC
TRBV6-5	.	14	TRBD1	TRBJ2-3	CASRSDRAKDTQYF	TGTGCCAGCAGATCGGACAGGGCGAAAGATACGCAGTATTTT
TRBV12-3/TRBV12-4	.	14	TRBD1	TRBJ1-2	CASSRHGTVYGYTF	TGTGCCAGCAGTCGCCACGGGACAGTCTATGGCTACACCTTC
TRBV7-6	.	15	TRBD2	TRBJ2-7	CASSLERGGWYEQYF	TGTGCCAGCAGCTTAGAGCGGGGGGGCTGGTACGAGCAGTACTTC
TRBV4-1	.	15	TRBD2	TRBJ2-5	CASSQEPGAGGAQYF	TGCGCCAGCAGCCAAGAACCCGGTGCCGGGGGGGCCCAGTACTTC
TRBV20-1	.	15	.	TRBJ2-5	CSASKPGLGGNEQYF	TGCAGTGCTAGTAAGCCGGGACTGGGAGGCAATGAGCAGTACTTC
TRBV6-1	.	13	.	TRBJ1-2	CASREDSNYGYTF	TGTGCCAGCAGGGAGGACAGTAACTATGGCTACACCTTC
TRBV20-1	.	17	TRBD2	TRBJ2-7	CSASRRLLAGGLYEQYF	TGCAGTGCTAGTCGCCGGTTACTAGCGGGAGGGCTATACGAGCAGTACTTC
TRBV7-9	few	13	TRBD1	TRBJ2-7	CASSAGTGGEQYF	TGTGCCAGCAGCGCGGGGACAGGGGGCGAGCAGTACTTC
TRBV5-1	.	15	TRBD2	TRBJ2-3	CASSSGTKYTDTQYF	TGCGCCAGCAGCTCGGGGACTAAATACACAGATACGCAGTATTTT
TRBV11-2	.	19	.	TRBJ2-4	CASSSYGDPSGLAKNIQYF	TGTGCCAGCAGCTCCTATGGCGACCCGTCAGGGCTAGCCAAAAACATTCAGTACTTC
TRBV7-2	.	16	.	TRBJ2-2	CASRQPGPQNTGELFF	TGTGCCAGCAGGCAACCGGGACCCCAGAACACCGGGGAGCTGTTTTTT
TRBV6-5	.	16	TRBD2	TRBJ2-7	CASRPFWVAGGHEQYF	TGTGCCAGCAGACCCTTTTGGGTAGCGGGGGGCCACGAGCAGTACTTC
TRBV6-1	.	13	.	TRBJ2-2	CASSGIRTGELFF	TGTGCCAGCAGTGGGATCCGGACCGGGGAGCTGTTTTTT
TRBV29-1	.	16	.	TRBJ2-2	CSVEVTRLVDTGELFF	TGCAGCGTTGAAGTAACCAGACTAGTAGACACCGGGGAGCTGTTTTTT
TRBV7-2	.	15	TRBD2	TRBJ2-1	CASSHRVSGGGEQFF	TGTGCCAGCAGTCACCGGGTTAGCGGGGGGGGTGAGCAGTTCTTC
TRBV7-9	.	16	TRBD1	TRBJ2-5	CASSSSNRGRGETQYF	TGTGCCAGCAGCTCGTCGAACAGGGGGCGCGGGGAGACCCAGTACTTC
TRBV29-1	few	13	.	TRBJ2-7	CSVANRVTYEQYF	TGCAGCGTTGCAAACAGGGTAACCTACGAGCAGTACTTC
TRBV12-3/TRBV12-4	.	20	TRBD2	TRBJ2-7	CASSLSRGYRSGSYSYEQYF	TGTGCCAGCAGTTTAAGCAGGGGATACCGCAGCGGGAGCTACTCCTACGAGCAGTACTTC
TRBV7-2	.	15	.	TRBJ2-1	CASSLESGTFNEQFF	TGTGCCAGCAGCTTAGAGTCGGGGACTTTCAATGAGCAGTTCTTC
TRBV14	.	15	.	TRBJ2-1	CASSRTVSSYNEQFF	TGTGCCAGCAGCCGGACAGTAAGCTCCTACAATGAGCAGTTCTTC
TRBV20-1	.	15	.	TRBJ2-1	CSASGGGPTYNEQFF	TGCAGTGCTAGCGGCGGGGGCCCCACCTACAATGAGCAGTTCTTC
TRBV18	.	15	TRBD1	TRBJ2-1	CASSPRRQGWGEQFF	TGTGCCAGCTCACCACGGAGACAGGGCTGGGGGGAGCAGTTCTTC
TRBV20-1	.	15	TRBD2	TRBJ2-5	CSARGLAGGPQTQYF	TGCAGTGCTAGGGGACTAGCGGGGGGGCCGCAGACCCAGTACTTC
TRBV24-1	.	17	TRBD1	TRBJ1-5	CATRPRTGRYSNQPQHF	TGTGCCACCAGGCCCCGGACAGGTCGATATAGCAATCAGCCCCAGCATTTT
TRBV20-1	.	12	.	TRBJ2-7	CSARITPYEQYF	TGCAGTGCCAGAATCACCCCCTACGAGCAGTACTTC
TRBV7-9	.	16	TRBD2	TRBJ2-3	CASSSLAGGFKDTQYF	TGTGCCAGCAGCTCCTTAGCGGGGGGGTTTAAAGATACGCAGTATTTT
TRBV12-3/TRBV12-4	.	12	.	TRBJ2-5	CASSYYQETQYF	TGTGCCAGCAGTTACTACCAAGAGACCCAGTACTTC
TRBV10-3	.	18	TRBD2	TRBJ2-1	CAISDRLAGGDSTDEQFF	TGTGCCATCAGTGATCGGCTAGCGGGAGGCGATTCTACAGATGAGCAGTTCTTC
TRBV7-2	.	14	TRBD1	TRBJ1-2	CASSVNRGHYGYTF	TGTGCCAGCAGCGTCAACAGGGGGCACTATGGCTACACCTTC
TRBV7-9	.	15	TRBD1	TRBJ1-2	CASSGGQGAGYGYTF	TGTGCCAGCAGCGGGGGACAGGGGGCTGGGTATGGCTACACCTTC
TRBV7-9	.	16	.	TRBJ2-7	CASSSTGSINGYEQYF	TGTGCCAGCAGCTCTACTGGGAGTATTAATGGCTACGAGCAGTACTTC
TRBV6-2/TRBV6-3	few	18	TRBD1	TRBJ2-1	CASSAGNRGILPYNEQFF	TGTGCCAGCAGCGCCGGAAACAGGGGGATCCTTCCCTACAATGAGCAGTTCTTC
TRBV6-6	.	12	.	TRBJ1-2	CAGEGRPTGYTF	TGTGCCGGCGAAGGGAGGCCCACTGGCTACACCTTC
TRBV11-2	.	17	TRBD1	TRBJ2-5	CASSSLRDRGYQETQYF	TGTGCCAGCAGTTCGCTCCGGGACAGAGGGTACCAAGAGACCCAGTACTTC
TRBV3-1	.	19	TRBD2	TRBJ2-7	CASSQDLGSGGLGAYEQYF	TGTGCCAGCAGCCAAGATCTTGGTAGCGGGGGTCTCGGGGCCTACGAGCAGTACTTC
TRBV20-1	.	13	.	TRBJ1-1	CSATPTGGTEAFF	TGCAGTGCTACCCCCACGGGGGGCACTGAAGCTTTCTTT
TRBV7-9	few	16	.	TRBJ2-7	CASSLALSSRNYEQYF	TGTGCCAGCAGCTTAGCGTTGTCTAGCAGAAACTACGAGCAGTACTTC
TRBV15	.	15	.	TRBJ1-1	CATSRAPPSGLEAFF	TGTGCCACCAGCAGAGCCCCCCCTTCGGGGCTAGAAGCTTTCTTT
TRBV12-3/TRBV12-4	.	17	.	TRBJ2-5	CASNQDGPHASLETQYF	TGTGCCAGCAATCAGGACGGACCGCACGCTAGCTTAGAGACCCAGTACTTC
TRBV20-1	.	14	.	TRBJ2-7	CSASPGTVAYEQYF	TGCAGTGCTAGTCCTGGGACGGTTGCCTACGAGCAGTACTTC
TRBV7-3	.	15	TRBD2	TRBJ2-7	CASSPSGGTYYEQYF	TGTGCCAGCAGCCCAAGCGGGGGTACATACTACGAGCAGTACTTC
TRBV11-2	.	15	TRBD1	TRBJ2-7	CASSALTGTGYEQYF	TGTGCCAGCAGCGCCCTGACCGGGACAGGCTACGAGCAGTACTTC
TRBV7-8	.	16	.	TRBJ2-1	CASSPRGRAVDNEQFF	TGTGCCAGCAGCCCCCGCGGCAGGGCCGTCGACAATGAGCAGTTCTTC
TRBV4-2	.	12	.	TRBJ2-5	CASSQEGTPQYF	TGTGCCAGCAGCCAAGAAGGGACACCGCAGTACTTC
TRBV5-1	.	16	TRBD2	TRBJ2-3	CASSLGTSGRADTQYF	TGCGCCAGCAGCTTGGGGACTAGCGGGAGGGCAGATACGCAGTATTTT
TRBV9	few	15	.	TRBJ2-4	CASSPQGNSQNIQYF	TGTGCCAGCAGCCCCCAGGGGAATAGCCAAAACATTCAGTACTTC
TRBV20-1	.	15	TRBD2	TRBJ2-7	CSAILSGGAPYEQYF	TGCAGTGCTATTCTTAGCGGGGGGGCCCCCTACGAGCAGTACTTC
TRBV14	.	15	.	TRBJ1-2	CASSPGMIRQGGYTF	TGTGCCAGCAGCCCCGGAATGATTAGGCAGGGTGGCTACACCTTC
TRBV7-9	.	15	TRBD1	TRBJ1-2	CASSPGQAPLYGYTF	TGTGCCAGCAGCCCCGGACAGGCGCCCTTATATGGCTACACCTTC
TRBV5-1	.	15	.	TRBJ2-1	CASSEGSSSYNEQFF	TGCGCCAGCAGTGAGGGGTCAAGCTCCTACAATGAGCAGTTCTTC
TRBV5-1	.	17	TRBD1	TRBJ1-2	CASSSGTGVLPDYGYTF	TGCGCCAGCAGCTCCGGGACAGGGGTACTCCCCGACTATGGCTACACCTTC
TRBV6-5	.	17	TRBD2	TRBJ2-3	CASSYTQAGTRTDTQYF	TGTGCCAGCAGTTACACCCAAGCGGGGACGCGCACAGATACGCAGTATTTT
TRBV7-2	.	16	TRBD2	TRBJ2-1	CASSLVAGGHQVEQFF	TGTGCCAGTAGCTTAGTAGCGGGGGGGCATCAGGTTGAGCAGTTCTTC